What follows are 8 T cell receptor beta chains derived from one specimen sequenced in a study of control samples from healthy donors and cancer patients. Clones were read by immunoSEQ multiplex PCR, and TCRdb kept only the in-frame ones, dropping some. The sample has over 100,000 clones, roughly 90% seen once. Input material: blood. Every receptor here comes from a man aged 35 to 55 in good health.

This chain's CDR3 is CASSASGPTDTQYF. The CDR3 DNA sequence: TGTGCCAGCAGCGCTAGCGGGCCCACAGATACGCAGTATTTT. The chain links TRBV5-6 to TRBJ2-3; 8 bases map to TRBD2. CDR3 size: 14 residues. Germline assignment: CDR1 SGHDT and CDR2 YYEEEE. J lost 2 bases, V lost 4 bases, and 3 bases had no gene match.

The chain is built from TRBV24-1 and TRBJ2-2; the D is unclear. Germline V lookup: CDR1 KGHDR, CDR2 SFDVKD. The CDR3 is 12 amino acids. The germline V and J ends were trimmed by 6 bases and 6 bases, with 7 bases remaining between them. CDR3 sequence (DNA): TGTGCCACCAGTCTGGGTTCCGGGGAGCTGTTTTTT. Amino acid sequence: CATSLGSGELFF.

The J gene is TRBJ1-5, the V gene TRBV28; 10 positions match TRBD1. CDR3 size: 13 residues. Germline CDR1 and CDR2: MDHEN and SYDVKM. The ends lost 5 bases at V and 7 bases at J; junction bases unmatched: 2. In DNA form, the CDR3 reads TGTGCCAGCAGTCGACAGGGGGCGCAGCCCCAGCATTTT. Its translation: CASSRQGAQPQHF.

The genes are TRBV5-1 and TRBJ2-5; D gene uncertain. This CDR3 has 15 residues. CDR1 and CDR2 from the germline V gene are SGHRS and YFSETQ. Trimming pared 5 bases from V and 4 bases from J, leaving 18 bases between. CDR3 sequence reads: CASSRADETPETQYF. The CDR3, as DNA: TGCGCCAGCAGTCGGGCGGATGAGACACCAGAGACCCAGTACTTC. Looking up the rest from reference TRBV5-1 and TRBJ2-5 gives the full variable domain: KAGVTQTPRYLIKTRGQQVTLSCSPISGHRSVSWYQQTPGQGLQFLFEYFSETQRNKGNFPGRFSGRQFSNSRSEMNVSTLELGDSALYLCASSRADETPETQYFGPGTRLLVL.

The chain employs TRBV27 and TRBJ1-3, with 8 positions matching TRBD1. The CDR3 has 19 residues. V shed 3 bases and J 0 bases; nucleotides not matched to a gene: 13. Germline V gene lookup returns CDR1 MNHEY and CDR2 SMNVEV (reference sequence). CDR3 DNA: TGTGCCAGCAGTTTGTTCGGGACAGGCCGACTCCTCTCTGGAAACACCATATATTTT. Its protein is CASSLFGTGRLLSGNTIYF.

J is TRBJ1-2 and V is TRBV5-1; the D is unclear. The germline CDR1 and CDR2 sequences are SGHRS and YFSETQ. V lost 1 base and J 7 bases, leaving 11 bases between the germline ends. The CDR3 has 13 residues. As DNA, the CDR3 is TGCGCCAGCAGCTTGTCGCAGGATTCTGGCTACACCTTC. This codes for CASSLSQDSGYTF. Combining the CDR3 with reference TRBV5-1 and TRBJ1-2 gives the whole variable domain KAGVTQTPRYLIKTRGQQVTLSCSPISGHRSVSWYQQTPGQGLQFLFEYFSETQRNKGNFPGRFSGRQFSNSRSEMNVSTLELGDSALYLCASSLSQDSGYTFGSGTRLTVV.

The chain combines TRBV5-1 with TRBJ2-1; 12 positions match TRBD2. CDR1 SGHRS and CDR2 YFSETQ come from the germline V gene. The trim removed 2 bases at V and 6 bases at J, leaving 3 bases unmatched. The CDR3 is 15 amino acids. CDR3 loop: CASSFLAGGLNEQFF. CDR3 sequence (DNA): TGCGCCAGCAGCTTTCTAGCGGGGGGGCTCAATGAGCAGTTCTTC.

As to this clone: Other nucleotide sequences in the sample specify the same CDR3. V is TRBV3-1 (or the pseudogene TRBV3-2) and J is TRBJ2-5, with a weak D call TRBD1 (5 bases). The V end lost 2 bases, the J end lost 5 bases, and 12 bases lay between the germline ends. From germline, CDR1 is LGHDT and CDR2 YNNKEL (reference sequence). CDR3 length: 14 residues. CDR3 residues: CASSQFNRLETQYF. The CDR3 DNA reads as TGTGCCAGCAGCCAATTCAACAGGTTGGAGACCCAGTACTTC.